The 13 T cell receptor beta chains listed next were all sequenced from one sample in a study of human versus mouse CDR3 diversity and MHC coevolution. Sequencing was performed with immunoSEQ multiplex PCR; in TCRdb, only in-frame clones are kept and a portion is missing. The sample has about 77,000 clones, around 90% seen once; the top ten hold more than 0.13%. The source material was naive CD4+ T cells from blood. Subset denoted: CD45RO-negative CD62L-positive naive CD4 T cells. These receptors were collected from a person between 30 and 69 years old in good health.

The rearrangement links TRBV6-6 to TRBJ2-5; TRBD1 agrees at 7 bases. The CDR3 totals 13 residues. V shed 7 bases, J shed 7 bases, and the junction held 9 bases outside the gene matches. CDR1 MNHNY and CDR2 SVGAGI come from the germline V gene (reference sequence). The CDR3 region has the DNA TGTGCCAGCACCAACAGGGGTGGTGGGACCCAGTACTTC. Protein: CASTNRGGGTQYF.

The chain has TRBV27 and TRBJ1-3, with 7 bases that match TRBD1. J gave up 6 bases and V 6 bases, and 14 bases lay outside the gene matches. The CDR3 has 16 amino acids. CDR1 MNHEY and CDR2 SMNVEV come from the germline V gene (reference sequence). The DNA of the CDR3 is TGTGCCAGCAGCCCCACCCCAGACAGGGTGGAAAACACCATATATTTT. Residues: CASSPTPDRVENTIYF.

This clone showed up just once. This chain uses TRBV9 with TRBJ2-1, with D possibly TRBD2 on 6 matching bases. The CDR3 contains 15 residues. Trimming pared 0 bases from V and 3 bases from J, leaving 10 bases between. CDR1 is SGDLS and CDR2 is YYNGEE in the germline V gene. The CDR3 bases are TGTGCCAGCAGCGTAGGACTAGGGGACTACAATGAGCAGTTCTTC. It encodes CASSVGLGDYNEQFF.

This clone was seen once. The chain recombines TRBV30 with TRBJ1-4; D possibly corresponds to TRBD1 (5 bases). Germline CDR1 is GTSNPN and CDR2 is SVGIG (reference sequence). V gave up 4 bases and J gave up 8 bases, with 14 bases separating them. The CDR3 is 13 amino acids. The CDR3 reads CAWNPTGGEKLFF. The CDR3 nucleotides read TGTGCCTGGAACCCCACGGGGGGAGAAAAACTGTTTTTT.

V usage is TRBV6-6 and J usage is TRBJ2-7, with D possibly TRBD1 on 5 matching bases. The germline V and J ends were trimmed by 1 base and 3 bases, with 7 bases remaining between them. CDR1 is MNHNY and CDR2 is SVGAGI in the germline V gene (reference sequence). This CDR3 spans 13 amino acids. The CDR3 is CASSYWQGYEQYF. For the CDR3, the DNA is TGTGCCAGCAGTTACTGGCAGGGCTACGAGCAGTACTTC.

The V and J genes are TRBV25-1 and TRBJ1-1; maybe TRBD1 (5 bases). Germline CDR1 and CDR2: MGHDK and SYGVNS. The CDR3 extends over 12 amino acids. V lost 6 bases and J 6 bases, leaving 11 bases between the germline ends. CDR3 loop: CASSRGAAEAFF. Written as DNA, the CDR3 is TGTGCCAGCAGCCGCGGGGCCGCTGAAGCTTTCTTT.

The sample holds one count of this clone. The chain joins TRBV6-1 to TRBJ2-5, with 9 nucleotides matching TRBD2. V shed 4 bases and J 2 bases; nucleotides not matched to a gene: 5. Germline CDR1 is MNHNS and CDR2 is SASEGT. This CDR3 spans 15 amino acids. This chain's CDR3 is CASSVSSGTQETQYF. As DNA, the CDR3 is TGTGCCAGCAGTGTCTCTAGCGGGACACAAGAGACCCAGTACTTC.

This clone was seen a single time. The chain has TRBV6-1 and TRBJ2-7, with 8 bases identical to TRBD1. V lost 6 bases, J lost 6 bases, and 7 bases stayed unmatched. Germline CDR1 is MNHNS and CDR2 is SASEGT. The CDR3 is 13 residues long. The CDR3 DNA reads as TGTGCCAGCAGACGTGGACAGGGCGGCGAGCAGTACTTC. It is translated as CASRRGQGGEQYF.

This chain joins TRBV6-1 and TRBJ1-1, with D possibly TRBD1 on 6 matching bases. Per the germline V gene, CDR1 is MNHNS and CDR2 is SASEGT. V gave up 7 bases and J gave up 3 bases, with 12 bases separating them. The CDR3 extends over 13 amino acids. The CDR3: CASTETGYTEAFF. The DNA of the CDR3 is TGTGCCAGCACCGAAACAGGGTACACTGAAGCTTTCTTT.

The gene calls are TRBV10-1 and TRBJ1-2; D perhaps matches TRBD1 (6 bases). The germline CDR1 and CDR2 sequences are WNHNN and SYGVQD (reference sequence). Trimming removed 8 bases at V and 8 bases at J, with 18 bases between. This CDR3 has 13 residues. This CDR3 is CASQGPALGGYTF. The CDR3 DNA reads as TGCGCCAGCCAGGGGCCCGCGCTTGGGGGCTACACCTTC.

The V call is TRBV9, the J call TRBJ1-3; TRBD1 is a possible D gene (6 bases). Trimming removed 4 bases from V and 0 bases from J, with 11 bases in between. This CDR3 is built from 15 residues. Germline values: CDR1 SGDLS, CDR2 YYNGEE. The DNA for the CDR3 is TGTGCCAGCAGCACAAACAGGGACTCTGGAAACACCATATATTTT. Its protein is CASSTNRDSGNTIYF. Looking up the rest from reference TRBV9 and TRBJ1-3 gives the full variable domain: DSGVTQTPKHLITATGQRVTLRCSPRSGDLSVYWYQQSLDQGLQFLIQYYNGEERAKGNILERFSAQQFPDLHSELNLSSLELGDSALYFCASSTNRDSGNTIYFGEGSWLTVV.

The genes are TRBV7-2 and TRBJ1-2; no clear D. The CDR3 has 13 residues. The germline V and J ends were trimmed by 5 bases and 12 bases, with 19 bases remaining between them. The germline gives CDR1 SGHTA, CDR2 FQGNSA. CDR3: CASSVYVTEGHTF. The CDR3, as DNA: TGTGCCAGCAGCGTATACGTCACGGAGGGCCACACCTTC.

This chain's CDR3 is CASLRGRGSTDTQYF. The CDR3 DNA is TGTGCCAGCCTCCGCGGGCGGGGTAGCACAGATACGCAGTATTTT. This chain links TRBV27 with TRBJ2-3; perhaps TRBD2 as D (6 bases). This CDR3 region has 15 residues. Germline V gene lookup returns CDR1 MNHEY and CDR2 SMNVEV (reference sequence). V was pared by 8 bases and J by 0 bases, with 15 bases between.